This T cell receptor (beta chain) appears in the sequencing data of a study of T-cell memory formation after mild COVID-19 (dated by TCRdb to about 2021). As for the study more broadly: TCR sequence clusters from the two donors were largely donor specific. The cohort was made up of two young adult volunteers, one female and one male, who were previously healthy. Longitudinal TCRalpha and TCRbeta repertoire sequencing tracked T-cell clones expanding and contracting after mild COVID-19 in a couple of donors. Here is what the overall study found, with its caveats: Whether the second-wave clones peaking on day 37 were SARS-CoV-2 specific was not confirmed. Clones that contracted from day 15 to 85 showed balanced CD4/CD8 phenotypes, whereas a second wave of clones that expanded from day 15 to 37 leaned towards CD4+. The detection of some responding clones in pre-infection memory suggests that pre-existing cross-reactive memory T cells joined the SARS-CoV-2 response. Only a couple of mild cases were covered in the study, and larger cohorts including severe cases with pre-infection samples were considered necessary. Contracting CD4+ clones were located mainly in the CM and EM memory subsets, whereas CD8+ clones were found to be enriched in EMRA.

This clonotype was seen ten or more times. There is no known antigen for this receptor. The record has no base qualities; no much larger clone is one base away. Ficoll-Paque density gradient centrifugation was used to isolate PBMCs. Sequencing was performed on an Illumina NovaSeq 6000. TCRalpha and TCRbeta cDNA libraries were constructed by 5'RACE with constant-segment primers, with sample barcodes and unique molecular identifiers being introduced. Trizol reagent was used to extract RNA from every sample. Amplification of the libraries took two PCR steps, and the second step added a second sample barcode plus Illumina TruSeq adapters. The libraries were sequenced on an Illumina NovaSeq using 2 x 150 bp paired-end reads. As for the original processing: The reads were demultiplexed and collapsed into UMI-guided consensus sequences using migec v1.2.7. Using mixcr v2.1.11, the UMI consensuses were aligned to TRA and TRB V and J templates and assembled into clonotypes. A clonotype was counted as expanded or contracted only when both edgeR and NoisET called the clonotype significant, with the noise models trained on biological replicates. For edgeR calls, the cutoffs were a false discovery rate-adjusted p below 0.01 and a log2 fold-change threshold of 1. As an exploratory analysis of dynamics, max-normalized trajectories of the 1000 most abundant clonotypes were examined with PCA combined with hierarchical clustering. The CD4 or CD8 phenotype of responding clones was assigned using the separately sequenced CD4+ and CD8+ repertoires. In TCRdb, the public reads were trimmed at Q25 with fastp and aligned with MiXCR, with productive beta chains retained. Records with the same CDR3 protein are collapsed into one entry carrying the most frequent genes and DNA. Here the V and J calls rest on TCRdb's processing, not on the authors' analysis. The table for this sample lists 550,000 to 700,000 distinct CDR3 sequences; under 20% of them were counted only once. The biggest ten clones account for around 12% of the sample.

From its cysteine to its phenylalanine, the CDR3 spans 13 amino acids. Only the CDR3 region is kept as DNA, spanning 39 bases read in frame from base 1. CDR1 and CDR2 (SQVTM, ANQGSEA) derive from the germline V gene. V and J lose 7 bases and 2 bases, and a span of 13 bases separates them. Material: PBMCs or a T cell subset sorted from them (not recorded which). Rearrangement joined TRBV29-1 to TRBJ2-3; TRBD1 is a possible D gene, resting on 6 matching bases. This receptor was identified in an adult woman who had mild COVID-19 (a few samples of this study predate the infection). The sample titles of this study are shuffled in the database, so cell type and time point are left out; the donor was told from shared clones. The sequenced DNA: TGCAGCGCCGTACAGGGCAACACAGATACGCAGTATTTT. It translates as CSAVQGNTDTQYF.